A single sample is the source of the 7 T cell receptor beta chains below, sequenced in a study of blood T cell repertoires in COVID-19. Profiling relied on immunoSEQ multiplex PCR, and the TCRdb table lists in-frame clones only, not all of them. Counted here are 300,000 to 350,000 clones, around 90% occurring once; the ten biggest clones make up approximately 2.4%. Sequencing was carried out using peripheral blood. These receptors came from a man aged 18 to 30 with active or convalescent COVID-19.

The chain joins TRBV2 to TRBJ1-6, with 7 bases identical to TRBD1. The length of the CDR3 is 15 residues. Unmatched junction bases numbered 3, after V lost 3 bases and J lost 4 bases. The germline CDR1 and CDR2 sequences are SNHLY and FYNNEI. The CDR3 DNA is TGTGCCAGCAGTGAGACAGGGAATTATAATTCACCCCTCCACTTT. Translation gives CASSETGNYNSPLHF.

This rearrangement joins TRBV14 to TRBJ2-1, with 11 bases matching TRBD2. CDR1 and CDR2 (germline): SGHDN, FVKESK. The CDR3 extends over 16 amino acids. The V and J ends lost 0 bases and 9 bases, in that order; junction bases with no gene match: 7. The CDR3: CASSQDPRLAGSEQFF. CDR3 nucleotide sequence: TGTGCCAGCAGCCAAGATCCTAGACTAGCGGGAAGTGAGCAGTTCTTC.

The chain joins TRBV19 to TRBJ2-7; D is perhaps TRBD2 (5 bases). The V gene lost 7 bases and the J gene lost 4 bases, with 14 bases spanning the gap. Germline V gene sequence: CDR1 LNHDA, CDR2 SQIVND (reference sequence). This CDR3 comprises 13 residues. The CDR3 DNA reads TGTGCCAGTAAGTACAGCGGCGCTTACGAGCAGTACTTC. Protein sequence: CASKYSGAYEQYF.

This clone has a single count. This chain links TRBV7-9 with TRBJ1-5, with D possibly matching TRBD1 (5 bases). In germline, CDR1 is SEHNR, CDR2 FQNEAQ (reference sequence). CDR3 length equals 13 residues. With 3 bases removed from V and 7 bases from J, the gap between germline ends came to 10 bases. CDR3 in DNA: TGTGCCAGCAGCTTTGAAGGGGTCCAGCCCCAGCATTTT. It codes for CASSFEGVQPQHF.

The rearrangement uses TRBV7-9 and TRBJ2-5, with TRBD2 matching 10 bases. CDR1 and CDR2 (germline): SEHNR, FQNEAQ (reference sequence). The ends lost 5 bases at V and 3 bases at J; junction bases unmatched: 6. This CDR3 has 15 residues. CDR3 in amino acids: CASSPWLAGEETQYF. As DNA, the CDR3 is TGTGCCAGCAGCCCGTGGCTAGCGGGAGAAGAGACCCAGTACTTC.

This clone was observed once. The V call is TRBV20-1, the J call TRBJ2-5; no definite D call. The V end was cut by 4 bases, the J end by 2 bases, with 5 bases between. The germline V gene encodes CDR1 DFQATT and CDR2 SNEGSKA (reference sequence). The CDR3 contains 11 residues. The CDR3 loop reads CSAIPQETQYF. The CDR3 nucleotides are TGCAGTGCTATTCCTCAAGAGACCCAGTACTTC.

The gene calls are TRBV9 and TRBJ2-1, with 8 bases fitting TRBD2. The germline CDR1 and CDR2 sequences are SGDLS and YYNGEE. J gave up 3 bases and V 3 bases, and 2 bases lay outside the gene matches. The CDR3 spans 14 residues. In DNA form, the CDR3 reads TGTGCCAGCAGCGAGCGGGAGATCTACAATGAGCAGTTCTTC. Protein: CASSEREIYNEQFF.